These 11 T cell receptor beta chains originate from one sample sequenced in a study of blood T cell repertoires in COVID-19. Only in-frame clones appear in the TCRdb table, and some are missing; sequencing was by immunoSEQ multiplex PCR. The sample has some 390,000 clones, over 75% seen once. Material for sequencing was peripheral blood. The receptors were sampled from a woman between 35 and 50 years old with COVID-19, enrolled during active disease.

The V gene is TRBV6-4, the J gene TRBJ2-7; TRBD2 aligns across 14 bases. The CDR3 spans 17 residues. V dropped 3 bases and J dropped 5; count of bases not matched to a gene: 9. From germline, CDR1 is MRHNA and CDR2 SNTAGT. The CDR3 loop is CASSDRGLAGGMDEQYF. Here the CDR3 DNA reads TGTGCCAGCAGTGATCGTGGACTAGCGGGAGGAATGGACGAGCAGTACTTC.

The V call is TRBV4-3, the J call TRBJ2-7; possible D gene TRBD2, 6 bases. CDR1 and CDR2 (germline): LGHNA, YSLEER. The CDR3 runs to 15 residues. V was trimmed by 1 base and J by 1 base, leaving 11 bases between them. The CDR3 DNA follows: TGCGCCAGCAGCCAAGGAATTAGCGGTTCCTACGAGCAGTACTTC. This sequence encodes CASSQGISGSYEQYF.

For the CDR3, the DNA is TGCGCCAGCAGCTTCGAGGACAGACGATTGAACACTGAAGCTTTCTTT. It specifies CASSFEDRRLNTEAFF. The chain carries TRBV5-1 and TRBJ1-1; possible D gene TRBD1, 6 bases. From germline, CDR1 is SGHRS and CDR2 YFSETQ. V lost 2 bases, J lost 0 bases, and 14 bases lay in between. The CDR3 spans 16 residues.

With respect to this clone: At the DNA level, this CDR3 is encoded by other sequences in the same sample as well. The J gene is TRBJ2-7, the V gene TRBV28; D not resolved. This CDR3 is 12 amino acids long. Germline V gene lookup returns CDR1 MDHEN and CDR2 SYDVKM. V lost 4 bases and J 4 bases, leaving 8 bases between the germline ends. As DNA, the CDR3 is TGTGCCAGCAGTTCAGGTCCATACGAGCAGTACTTC. This gives the protein CASSSGPYEQYF.

As for this clone: Mismatch with germline at one junction end may stem from a read error. This chain links TRBV7-7 with TRBJ2-5; 10 bases are shared with TRBD2. The CDR3 spans 16 residues. Looked up from germline, CDR1 is SSHAT and CDR2 is FNYEAQ (reference sequence). This chain's CDR3 is CASSPEGLAGAETQYF. In DNA, the CDR3 is TGTGCTAGCAGCCCCGAAGGGCTAGCGGGAGCGGAGACCCAGTACTTC.

Regarding this clone: This same CDR3 is encoded by further DNA sequences in the sample. The J gene is TRBJ1-4, the V gene TRBV18; D is ambiguous. V was pared by 3 bases and J by 0 bases, with 5 bases between. Germline V gene lookup returns CDR1 KGHSH and CDR2 LQKENI. The CDR3 is 14 residues long. The CDR3, as DNA: TGTGCCAGCTCACCGTCCGCAACTAATGAAAAACTGTTTTTT. The encoded protein is CASSPSATNEKLFF.

The chain employs TRBV28 and TRBJ1-5; 7 nucleotides align to TRBD1. Germline-derived CDR1 and CDR2 are MDHEN and SYDVKM. V was pared by 6 bases and J by 3 bases, with 5 bases of the junction left unmatched. This CDR3 is built from 14 residues. The CDR3 loop is CASSKGTDNQPQHF. The CDR3 DNA reads TGTGCCAGCAGCAAAGGGACAGACAATCAGCCCCAGCATTTT.

The chain carries TRBV4-3 and TRBJ2-2; D might be TRBD2 (5 bases). The length of the CDR3 is 15 residues. The germline V gene encodes CDR1 LGHNA and CDR2 YSLEER. V lost 0 bases and J lost 1, with 6 bases in between. As DNA, the CDR3 is TGCGCCAGCAGCCAAGACCGGGGGAACACCGGGGAGCTGTTTTTT. It codes for CASSQDRGNTGELFF.

The V call is TRBV5-1, the J call TRBJ2-7, with TRBD1 identical over 9 bases. Germline V gene lookup returns CDR1 SGHRS and CDR2 YFSETQ. V lost 4 bases and J lost 3; bases outside the gene matches: 11. This CDR3 is 16 amino acids long. This CDR3 reads CASSKTGTGIFYEQYF. The CDR3 DNA follows: TGCGCCAGCAGCAAGACCGGGACAGGGATATTCTACGAGCAGTACTTC.

The rearrangement links TRBV12-3 or TRBV12-4 to TRBJ2-1, with a tentative D call TRBD2 (5 bases). This CDR3 has 11 amino acids. Deletions cut 8 bases from V and 9 bases from J, with 11 bases between. The CDR3 DNA follows: TGTGCCAGCGGGAGACTGGGTGAGCAGTTCTTC. Translating it yields CASGRLGEQFF.

The rearrangement uses TRBV5-1 and TRBJ1-4; TRBD1 matches at 9 bases. The CDR3 runs to 14 residues. The germline CDR1 and CDR2 sequences are SGHRS and YFSETQ. V was clipped by 4 bases and J by 7 bases; unmatched bases: 5. The chain's CDR3 is CASSRRDRVEKLFF. CDR3 nucleotide sequence: TGCGCCAGCAGCCGGAGGGACAGGGTTGAAAAACTGTTTTTT.